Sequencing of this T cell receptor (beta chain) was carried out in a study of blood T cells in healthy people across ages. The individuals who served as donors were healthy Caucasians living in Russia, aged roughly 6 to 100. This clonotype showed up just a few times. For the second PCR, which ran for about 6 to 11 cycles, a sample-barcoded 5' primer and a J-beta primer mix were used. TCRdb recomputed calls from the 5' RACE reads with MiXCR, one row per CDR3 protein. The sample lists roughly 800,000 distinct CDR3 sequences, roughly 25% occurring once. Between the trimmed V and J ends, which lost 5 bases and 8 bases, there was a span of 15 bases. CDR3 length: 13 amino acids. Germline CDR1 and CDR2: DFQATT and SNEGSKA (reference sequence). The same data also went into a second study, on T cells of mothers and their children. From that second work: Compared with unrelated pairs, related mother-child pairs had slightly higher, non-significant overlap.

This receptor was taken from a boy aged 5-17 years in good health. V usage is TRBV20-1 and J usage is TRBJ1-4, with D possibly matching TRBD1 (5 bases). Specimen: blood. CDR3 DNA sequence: TGCAGTGCTGAGGGGCGGGCGGGGGAAAAACTGTTTTTT. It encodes CSAEGRAGEKLFF.